This TCR beta chain was found in a study of T cells after yellow fever vaccination. The CDR3 length is 13 residues. Trimming left V 1 base short and J 10 bases short, with 11 bases between. Germline lookup yields CDR1 SGHTA and CDR2 FQGNSA. This clonotype was observed at least ten times. Study findings and constraints: Clonotypes appearing in both CD4 and CD8 compartments existed, and their share was small. The sorted memory subsets sampled on day 0 contained almost no detectable vaccine-responding clonotypes.

Researchers made TCR cDNA using 5'RACE template switching, and this step added a universal primer site and UMIs. One entry per CDR3 protein results from TCRdb running MiXCR on the 5' RACE reads. The sample yields 46,000 or so distinct CDR3 sequences, 6% to 7% seen once. The sample in question was PBMCs, either bulk or a sorted T-cell subset (CD4+, CD8+, memory, or dextramer-sorted; not recorded which), obtained 45 days after the yellow fever booster vaccination. The V and J genes are TRBV7-2 and TRBJ2-1, with D uncertain. The receptor's source is a young man who received the YFV17D yellow fever vaccine. The CDR3 here is CASSLEVSREQFF. The CDR3 coding sequence is TGTGCCAGCAGCTTAGAGGTTAGCCGGGAGCAGTTCTTC.